What follows are 14 T cell receptor beta chains derived from one specimen sequenced in a study of blood T cell repertoires in COVID-19. Using immunoSEQ multiplex PCR, the repertoire was profiled, and TCRdb retains in-frame clones only, with some absent. Of about 120,000 clones in the sample, approximately 87% were seen once. The sample taken for sequencing was peripheral blood. These receptors originate from a woman in her 50s with acute or convalescent COVID-19.

The chain couples TRBV6-5 to TRBJ2-5; a weak D match, TRBD2 (5 bases). The CDR3 is made up of 11 amino acids. V lost 10 bases and J 5 bases, leaving 11 bases between the germline ends. Germline CDR1 is MNHEY and CDR2 is SVGAGI. CDR3 residues: CATARGETQYF. CDR3 coding DNA: TGTGCCACGGCACGGGGTGAGACCCAGTACTTC.

This rearrangement joins TRBV5-4 to TRBJ2-3, with unresolved D. Germline CDR1 SGHNT, CDR2 YYREEE (reference sequence). The CDR3 has 14 amino acids. V gave up 4 bases and J gave up 4 bases, with 13 bases separating them. CDR3 loop: CASSLRISADTQYF. CDR3 coding DNA: TGTGCCAGCAGCCTCCGAATCAGTGCAGATACGCAGTATTTT. Variable domain in full (rest from reference TRBV5-4 and TRBJ2-3): ETGVTQSPTHLIKTRGQQVTLRCSSQSGHNTVSWYQQALGQGPQFIFQYYREEENGRGNFPPRFSGLQFPNYSSELNVNALELDDSALYLCASSLRISADTQYFGPGTRLTVL.

This clone has only a few counts. The chain carries TRBV9 and TRBJ2-3; D is ambiguous. This CDR3 has 13 amino acids. V was shortened by 2 bases and J by 1 base, with 5 bases between the two germline ends. Germline-derived CDR1 and CDR2 are SGDLS and YYNGEE. CDR3 in DNA: TGTGCCAGCAGCGTTTCCGGCACAGATACGCAGTATTTT. It codes for CASSVSGTDTQYF.

The rearrangement joins TRBV19 to TRBJ1-2, with TRBD1 identical over 9 bases. The CDR3 loop spans 14 amino acids. Looked up from germline, CDR1 is LNHDA and CDR2 is SQIVND (reference sequence). After removal of 5 bases from V and 4 bases from J, the junction contained 5 bases not matched to a gene. The CDR3 protein is CASSLGDRVYGYTF. The CDR3 DNA reads TGTGCCAGTAGTCTCGGGGACAGGGTCTATGGCTACACCTTC.

The chain carries TRBV5-5 and TRBJ2-7, with 7 bases aligning to TRBD1. The V segment lost 2 bases and the J segment 7 bases; nucleotides outside the gene matches: 12. Germline assignment: CDR1 SGHKS and CDR2 YYEKEE (reference sequence). The CDR3 contains 15 residues. CDR3 sequence: CASSFTVTGPREQYF. In nucleotides, the CDR3 is TGTGCCAGCAGCTTTACCGTGACAGGGCCGAGAGAGCAGTACTTC.

The V gene is TRBV6-2 or TRBV6-3, the J gene TRBJ2-2, with a weak D call TRBD2 (5 bases). This CDR3 contains 14 residues. The V end lost 2 bases, the J end lost 3 bases, and 7 bases lay between the germline ends. CDR1 is MNHEY and CDR2 is SVGEGT in the germline V gene. In nucleotides, the CDR3 is TGTGCCAGCAGTTACGAGGGAGACACCGGGGAGCTGTTTTTT. Its translation is CASSYEGDTGELFF.

This rearrangement joins TRBV5-1 to TRBJ2-1; D gene unclear. Germline V gene data show CDR1 as SGHRS and CDR2 as YFSETQ. The CDR3 is made up of 12 amino acids. Trimming removed 0 bases at V and 8 bases at J, with 6 bases between. The CDR3 DNA sequence: TGCGCCAGCAGCTTGGCTACCGATGAGCAGTTCTTC. Translating gives CASSLATDEQFF.

The rearrangement uses TRBV11-2 and TRBJ1-4; D remains ambiguous. CDR3 length: 14 amino acids. V was pared by 4 bases and J by 1 base, with 7 bases between. From germline, CDR1 is SGHAT and CDR2 FQNNGV. The CDR3 nucleotides read TGTGCCAGCAGCTCCGCGGGAACTAATGAAAAACTGTTTTTT. Encoded protein: CASSSAGTNEKLFF.

This CDR3 is CASSQEIGEKEWDTGGNEQFF. In DNA form, the CDR3 reads TGCGCCAGCAGTCAAGAGATCGGGGAGAAAGAGTGGGACACTGGGGGCAATGAGCAGTTCTTC. This chain links TRBV23-1 with TRBJ2-1, with TRBD1 as a possible D gene (6 bases). TRBV23-1 is labeled an ORF, and its function is uncertain. The V gene lost 2 bases and the J gene lost 6 bases, with 32 bases spanning the gap. This CDR3 has 21 amino acids.

The chain recombines TRBV5-6 with TRBJ2-5; the match to TRBD2 covers 13 bases. The CDR3 covers 15 residues. Trimming cost V 0 bases and J 14 bases; bases outside gene matches: 10. Germline-derived CDR1 and CDR2 are SGHDT and YYEEEE. The CDR3 sequence is CASSLVGLAGRDFYF. The CDR3 region has the DNA TGTGCCAGCAGCTTGGTGGGACTAGCGGGAAGAGACTTTTACTTC. Full variable domain (outside the CDR3, taken from reference TRBV5-6 and TRBJ2-5): DAGVTQSPTHLIKTRGQQVTLRCSPKSGHDTVSWYQQALGQGPQFIFQYYEEEERQRGNFPDRFSGHQFPNYSSELNVNALLLGDSALYLCASSLVGLAGRDFYFGPGTRLLVL.

The V and J genes are TRBV4-1 and TRBJ1-2, with 7 bases matching TRBD1. The CDR3 covers 16 residues. The junction had 11 bases not matched to a gene; V was cut back by 0 bases and J by 7 bases. CDR1 MGHRA and CDR2 YSYEKL come from the germline V gene. The CDR3 sequence: CASSQEVTGARGGYTF. CDR3 in DNA: TGCGCCAGCAGCCAAGAAGTCACAGGGGCTAGGGGTGGCTACACCTTC.

The chain recombines TRBV10-2 with TRBJ2-2; 7 bases match TRBD2. Losses at the gene ends were 6 bases for V and 5 bases for J; bases not matched to a gene: 3. CDR1 WSHSY and CDR2 SAAADI come from the germline V gene. This CDR3 region has 13 residues. CDR3 loop: CASRPGGTGELFF. In nucleotides, the CDR3 is TGCGCCAGCAGGCCGGGAGGAACCGGGGAGCTGTTTTTT.

CDR3 sequence: CASRGQAAGDENQPQHF. The CDR3 nucleotides are TGTGCCAGCAGAGGACAGGCCGCAGGGGATGAGAATCAGCCCCAGCATTTT. The V gene is TRBV28, the J gene TRBJ1-5, with TRBD1 identical over 7 bases. Germline loops: CDR1 MDHEN, CDR2 SYDVKM. The CDR3 runs to 17 residues. The trim removed 6 bases at V and 4 bases at J, leaving 15 bases unmatched.

This chain links TRBV6-2 or TRBV6-3 with TRBJ1-2; no clear D gene. This CDR3 contains 14 residues. CDR1 is MNHEY and CDR2 is SVGEGT in the germline V gene. V lost 4 bases and J 2 bases, leaving 11 bases between the germline ends. The CDR3 nucleotides are TGTGCCAGCAGTTCGAGACTCCTAAACTATGGCTACACCTTC. Protein: CASSSRLLNYGYTF.